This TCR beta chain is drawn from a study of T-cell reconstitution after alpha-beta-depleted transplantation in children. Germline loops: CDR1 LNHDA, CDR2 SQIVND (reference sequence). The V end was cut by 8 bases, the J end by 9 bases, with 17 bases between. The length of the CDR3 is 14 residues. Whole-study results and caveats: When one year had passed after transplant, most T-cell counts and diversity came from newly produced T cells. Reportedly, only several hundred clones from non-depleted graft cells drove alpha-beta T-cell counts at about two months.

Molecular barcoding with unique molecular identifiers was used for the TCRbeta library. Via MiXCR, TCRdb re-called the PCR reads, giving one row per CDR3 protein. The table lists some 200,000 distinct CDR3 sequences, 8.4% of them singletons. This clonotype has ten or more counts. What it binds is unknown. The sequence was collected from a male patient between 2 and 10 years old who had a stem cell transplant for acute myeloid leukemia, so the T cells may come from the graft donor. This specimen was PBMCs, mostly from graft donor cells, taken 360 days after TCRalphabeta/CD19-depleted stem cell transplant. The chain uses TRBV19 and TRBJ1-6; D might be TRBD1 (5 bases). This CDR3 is CASGGLQGVSPLHF. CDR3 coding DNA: TGTGCCAGTGGAGGGCTCCAGGGCGTTTCACCCCTCCACTTT.